These 10 T cell receptor beta chains came from one sample sequenced in a study of cytomegalovirus exposure and HLA in healthy donors. PCR amplification relied on 60 Vbeta primers (plus 13 Jbeta primers). Using immunoSEQ multiplex PCR, the repertoire was profiled, and TCRdb retains in-frame clones only, with some absent. The sample shows some 87,000 clones, 55% to 75% of them seen only once. Specimen: PBMCs. The origin of the receptors is a woman aged 50 to 65 in good health and CMV-seropositive.

The chain is built from TRBV9 and TRBJ1-5; 7 bases map to TRBD1. Germline values: CDR1 SGDLS, CDR2 YYNGEE. The CDR3 totals 14 residues. Trimming removed 2 bases from V and 3 bases from J; junction bases left unmatched: 2. CDR3: CASSVTGVNQPQHF. The DNA of the CDR3 is TGTGCCAGCAGCGTTACAGGGGTCAATCAGCCCCAGCATTTT.

The rearrangement uses TRBV5-8 and TRBJ2-7; 10 nucleotides line up with TRBD2. Trimming removed 0 bases from V and 5 bases from J; junction bases left unmatched: 8. This CDR3 comprises 16 residues. Germline values: CDR1 SGHTS, CDR2 YDEGEE. The CDR3 DNA is TGTGCCAGCAGCTTGGCCCGGCTAGCGGGAGTTGACGAGCAGTACTTC. Translated, it gives CASSLARLAGVDEQYF.

This clone is a singleton in its sample. V gene TRBV2 combines with J gene TRBJ2-5, with D perhaps TRBD2 (6 bases). Germline values: CDR1 SNHLY, CDR2 FYNNEI. Trimming took 5 bases from V and 3 from J, leaving 7 bases between them. The CDR3 sequence is 12 residues long. The chain's CDR3 is CASSREEETQYF. The CDR3 region has the DNA TGTGCCAGCAGTAGGGAGGAAGAGACCCAGTACTTC.

The chain recombines TRBV27 with TRBJ2-7; 8 positions agree with TRBD1. Germline CDR1 and CDR2: MNHEY and SMNVEV (reference sequence). With 6 bases clipped from V and 1 base from J, the junction kept 2 bases outside the gene matches. This CDR3 region has 13 residues. The CDR3 region is CASRGQVSYEQYF. The CDR3 bases are TGTGCCAGCAGGGGACAGGTATCCTACGAGCAGTACTTC.

The rearrangement uses TRBV27 and TRBJ1-6; no definite D call. Germline assignment: CDR1 MNHEY and CDR2 SMNVEV (reference sequence). The V and J ends lost 5 bases and 10 bases respectively, with 18 bases between them. The CDR3 extends over 15 amino acids. The CDR3 spells CASSRPGRLGSPLHF. The DNA for the CDR3 is TGTGCCAGCAGTCGGCCGGGAAGGTTGGGATCACCCCTCCACTTT.

This chain connects TRBV7-9 to TRBJ1-2; D is ambiguous. Germline V lookup: CDR1 SEHNR, CDR2 FQNEAQ (reference sequence). This CDR3 comprises 12 residues. V dropped 6 bases and J dropped 8 bases, with 13 bases sitting between them. The CDR3 sequence: CASSFQAGGYTF. DNA of the CDR3: TGTGCCAGCAGTTTTCAGGCGGGCGGCTACACCTTC.

The rearrangement uses TRBV18 and TRBJ2-7; tentatively, D is TRBD2 (7 bases). Per the germline V gene, CDR1 is KGHSH and CDR2 is LQKENI. The V end was cut by 6 bases, the J end by 3 bases, with 18 bases between. The CDR3 is 15 amino acids. For the CDR3, the DNA is TGTGCCAGCTCCTCCTCCGGGGGGCTAATCTACGAGCAGTACTTC. Translation gives CASSSSGGLIYEQYF.

The gene calls are TRBV5-1 and TRBJ2-2; D remains ambiguous. From germline, CDR1 is SGHRS and CDR2 YFSETQ. CDR3 length: 14 residues. V lost 0 bases to trimming and J lost 0 bases, with 3 bases between them. The CDR3 coding sequence is TGCGCCAGCAGCTTGGCTACGAACACCGGGGAGCTGTTTTTT. This gives the protein CASSLATNTGELFF.

The chain carries TRBV7-8 and TRBJ2-7; D gene unclear. Germline V lookup: CDR1 SGHVS, CDR2 FQNEAQ. Trimming removed 1 base from V and 4 bases from J, with 5 bases in between. This CDR3 is 12 amino acids long. The CDR3 bases are TGTGCCAGCAGCTTAGTTCGGTACGAGCAGTACTTC. Amino acid sequence: CASSLVRYEQYF.

Concerning this clone itself: Other DNA sequences in this specimen translate into the identical CDR3. V usage is TRBV5-1 and J usage is TRBJ1-1; 8 positions match TRBD1. J was trimmed by 7 bases and V by 5 bases; bases with no gene match: 4. From germline, CDR1 is SGHRS and CDR2 YFSETQ. This CDR3 contains 12 residues. The CDR3 here is CASSQGQGEAFF. In DNA, the CDR3 is TGCGCCAGCAGTCAAGGACAGGGTGAAGCTTTCTTT.